The 11 T cell receptor beta chains below were found in one sample sequenced in a study of blood T cell repertoires in COVID-19. The table came from immunoSEQ multiplex PCR; TCRdb's copy has only in-frame clones and leaves some out. The sample shows approximately 84,000 clones, about three quarters of them seen only once. The sequenced sample was peripheral blood. The receptor source for this set is a man in his fifties or sixties with active or convalescent COVID-19.

The chain combines TRBV6-6 with TRBJ1-1; D call uncertain. The ends were cut back, 0 bases at V and 3 bases at J, with 8 bases in the middle. The CDR3 has 14 residues. CDR1 MNHNY and CDR2 SVGAGI come from the germline V gene (reference sequence). Here the CDR3 reads CASSYSTGDTEAFF. The CDR3 DNA is TGTGCCAGCAGTTACTCTACCGGGGACACTGAAGCTTTCTTT.

This chain connects TRBV27 to TRBJ1-2; D unresolved. V was shortened by 6 bases and J by 2 bases, with 19 bases between the two germline ends. This CDR3 region has 16 residues. The V gene's germline CDR1 is MNHEY and CDR2 SMNVEV (reference sequence). DNA of the CDR3: TGTGCCAGCAGCAACCCTCGGCAGTCGGGGAACTATGGCTACACCTTC. Protein: CASSNPRQSGNYGYTF.

The chain joins TRBV13 to TRBJ1-2; TRBD1 matches at 9 bases. This CDR3 is built from 15 residues. CDR1 is PRHDT, CDR2 FYEKMQ, per germline (reference sequence). With 5 bases clipped from V and 5 bases from J, the junction kept 9 bases outside the gene matches. CDR3 region: CASSPGTGKGYGYTF. In nucleotides, the CDR3 is TGTGCCAGCAGCCCCGGGACAGGGAAAGGGTATGGCTACACCTTC. Looking up the rest from reference TRBV13 and TRBJ1-2 gives the full variable domain: AAGVIQSPRHLIKEKRETATLKCYPIPRHDTVYWYQQGPGQDPQFLISFYEKMQSDKGSIPDRFSAQQFSDYHSELNMSSLELGDSALYFCASSPGTGKGYGYTFGSGTRLTVV.

CDR3 in amino acids: CATFSRGPTYEQYF. CDR3 DNA: TGTGCCACTTTCTCCAGGGGACCTACCTACGAGCAGTACTTC. The chain combines TRBV24-1 with TRBJ2-7; D possibly corresponds to TRBD1 (6 bases). Germline V CDR1 and CDR2: KGHDR, SFDVKD. The CDR3 has 14 residues. V lost 10 bases and J lost 2, with 17 bases in between.

The genes are TRBV9 and TRBJ1-6; unclear D gene. Germline CDR1 reads SGDLS; CDR2 reads YYNGEE. The CDR3 has 17 residues. The ends were cut back, 0 bases at V and 2 bases at J, with 12 bases in the middle. CDR3: CASSVDPTDPYNSPLHF. DNA of the CDR3: TGTGCCAGCAGCGTAGACCCTACAGACCCCTATAATTCACCCCTCCACTTT.

This chain uses TRBV4-1 with TRBJ2-5, with 7 nucleotides matching TRBD2. Germline trimming cut 1 base from V and 1 base from J; bases unmatched to any gene: 12. CDR1 and CDR2 (germline): MGHRA, YSYEKL. CDR3 length equals 18 residues. CDR3: CASSQGFFPGGGQETQYF. In DNA form, the CDR3 reads TGCGCCAGCAGCCAAGGCTTCTTCCCGGGCGGGGGCCAAGAGACCCAGTACTTC.

The J gene is TRBJ2-4, the V gene TRBV4-3, with unresolved D. V lost 0 bases and J lost 6, with 6 bases in between. The CDR3 length is 13 residues. The germline V gene has CDR1 LGHNA and CDR2 YSLEER. CDR3 nucleotide sequence: TGCGCCAGCAGCCAAGATATCCTAAACATTCAGTACTTC. This translates into CASSQDILNIQYF.

The chain carries TRBV27 and TRBJ2-3, with 12 bases aligning to TRBD2. CDR3 length: 16 amino acids. Germline CDR1 reads MNHEY; CDR2 reads SMNVEV (reference sequence). After removal of 7 bases from V and 6 bases from J, the junction contained 11 bases not matched to a gene. Here the CDR3 reads CASNLWLAGGPDTQYF. In DNA form, the CDR3 reads TGTGCCAGCAATTTGTGGCTAGCGGGGGGGCCTGATACGCAGTATTTT.

V gene TRBV5-4 combines with J gene TRBJ2-5; 8 nucleotides agree with TRBD2. Per germline, CDR1 SGHNT and CDR2 YYREEE (reference sequence). This CDR3 has 15 amino acids. V gave up 0 bases and J gave up 1 base; unmatched junction bases: 2. The CDR3 DNA reads as TGTGCCAGCAGCTTGGAAGCGGGGGTCCAAGAGACCCAGTACTTC. Encoded protein: CASSLEAGVQETQYF.

V and J are TRBV12-2 and TRBJ1-3; the table's D call TRBD1 went unverified against the DNA. TRBV12-2 is assigned pseudogene status. CDR3 size: 17 residues. The CDR3 coding sequence is TGTGCAAGTCGCCCTATGCGGCCGACAGGGGCTGGAAACACCATATATTTT. Amino acid sequence: CASRPMRPTGAGNTIYF.

The chain combines TRBV2 with TRBJ1-1, with TRBD1 as a possible D gene (5 bases). Germline loops: CDR1 SNHLY, CDR2 FYNNEI. The CDR3 runs 15 residues. Trimming removed 4 bases from V and 4 bases from J, with 16 bases in between. The CDR3 spells CASSGGREVPTEAFF. Written as DNA, the CDR3 is TGTGCCAGCAGTGGCGGCAGGGAGGTTCCCACTGAAGCTTTCTTT.